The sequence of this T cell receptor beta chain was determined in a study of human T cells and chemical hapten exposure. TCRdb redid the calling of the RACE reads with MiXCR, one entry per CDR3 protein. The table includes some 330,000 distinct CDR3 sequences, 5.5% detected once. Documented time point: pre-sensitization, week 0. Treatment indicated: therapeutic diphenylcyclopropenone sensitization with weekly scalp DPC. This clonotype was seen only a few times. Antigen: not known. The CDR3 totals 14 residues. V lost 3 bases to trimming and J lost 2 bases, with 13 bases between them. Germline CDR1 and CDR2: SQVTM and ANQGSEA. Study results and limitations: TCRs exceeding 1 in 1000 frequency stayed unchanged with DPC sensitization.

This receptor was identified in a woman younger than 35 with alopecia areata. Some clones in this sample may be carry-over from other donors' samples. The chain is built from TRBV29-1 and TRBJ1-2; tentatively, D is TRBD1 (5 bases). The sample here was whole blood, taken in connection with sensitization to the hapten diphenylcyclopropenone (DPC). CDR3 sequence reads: CSVDTETANYGYTF. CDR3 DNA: TGCAGCGTTGATACTGAGACAGCCAACTATGGCTACACCTTC.